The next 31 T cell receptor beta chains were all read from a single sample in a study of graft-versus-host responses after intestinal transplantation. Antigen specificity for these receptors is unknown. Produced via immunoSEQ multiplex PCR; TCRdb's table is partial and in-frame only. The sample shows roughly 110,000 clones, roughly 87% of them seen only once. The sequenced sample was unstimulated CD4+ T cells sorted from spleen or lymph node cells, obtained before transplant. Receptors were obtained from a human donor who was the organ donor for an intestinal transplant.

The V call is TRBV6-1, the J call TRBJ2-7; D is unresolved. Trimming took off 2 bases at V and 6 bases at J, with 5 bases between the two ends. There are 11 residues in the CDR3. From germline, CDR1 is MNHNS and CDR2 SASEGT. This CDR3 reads CASSEIGEQYF. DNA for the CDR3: TGTGCCAGCAGTGAAATAGGCGAGCAGTACTTC.

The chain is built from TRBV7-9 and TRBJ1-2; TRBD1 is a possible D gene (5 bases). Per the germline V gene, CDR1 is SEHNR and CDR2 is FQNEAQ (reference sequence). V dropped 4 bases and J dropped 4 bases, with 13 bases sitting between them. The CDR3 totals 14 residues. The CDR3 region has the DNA TGTGCCAGCAGCTCCCGGAACGGGGGCTATGGCTACACCTTC. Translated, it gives CASSSRNGGYGYTF. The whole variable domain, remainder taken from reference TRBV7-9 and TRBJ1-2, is DTGVSQNPRHKITKRGQNVTFRCDPISEHNRLYWYRQTLGQGPEFLTYFQNEAQLEKSRLLSDRFSAERPKGSFSTLEIQRTEQGDSAMYLCASSSRNGGYGYTFGSGTRLTVV.

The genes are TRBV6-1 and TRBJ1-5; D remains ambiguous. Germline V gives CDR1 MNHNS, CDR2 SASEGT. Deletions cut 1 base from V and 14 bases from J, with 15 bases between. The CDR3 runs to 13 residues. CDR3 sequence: CASSEDWTAPKHF. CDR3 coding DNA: TGTGCCAGCAGTGAAGACTGGACGGCCCCCAAGCATTTT.

The chain's CDR3 is CASSPLATVGETQYF. The CDR3 nucleotides are TGCGCCAGCAGCCCACTAGCGACTGTTGGAGAGACCCAGTACTTC. V is TRBV5-1 and J is TRBJ2-5, with 7 bases that match TRBD2. The CDR3 covers 15 residues. J was trimmed by 4 bases and V by 4 bases; bases with no gene match: 10. Per the germline V gene, CDR1 is SGHRS and CDR2 is YFSETQ.

The CDR3 sequence: CASRRDRGYEQYF. Here the CDR3 DNA reads TGTGCCAGTAGGCGGGACAGGGGGTACGAGCAGTACTTC. The chain carries TRBV19 and TRBJ2-7; 11 nucleotides match TRBD1. Germline CDR1 and CDR2: LNHDA and SQIVND (reference sequence). V gave up 6 bases and J gave up 4 bases; unmatched junction bases: 2. CDR3 length: 13 amino acids.

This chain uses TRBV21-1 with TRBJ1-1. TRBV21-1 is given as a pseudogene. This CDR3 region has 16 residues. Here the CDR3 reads CASSPDPRRLNTEAFF. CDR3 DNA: TGTGCCAGCAGCCCCGACCCGAGGAGACTGAACACTGAAGCTTTCTTT.

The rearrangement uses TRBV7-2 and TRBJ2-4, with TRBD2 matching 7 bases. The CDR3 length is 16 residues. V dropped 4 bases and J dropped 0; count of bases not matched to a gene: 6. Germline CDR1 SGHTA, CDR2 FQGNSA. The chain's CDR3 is CASSSSGTLAKNIQYF. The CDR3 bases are TGTGCCAGCAGCTCTAGCGGAACCCTAGCCAAAAACATTCAGTACTTC.

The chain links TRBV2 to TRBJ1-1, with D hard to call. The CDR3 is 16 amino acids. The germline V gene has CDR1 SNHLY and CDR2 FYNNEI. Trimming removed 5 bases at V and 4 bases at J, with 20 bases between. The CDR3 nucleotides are TGTGCCAGCAGTAGGCAGGTCATGTGGATGGGCACTGAAGCTTTCTTT. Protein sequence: CASSRQVMWMGTEAFF.

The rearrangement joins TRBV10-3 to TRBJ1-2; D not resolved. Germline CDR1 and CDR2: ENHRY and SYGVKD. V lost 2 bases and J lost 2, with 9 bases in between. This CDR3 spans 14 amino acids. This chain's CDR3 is CAISEGRNNYGYTF. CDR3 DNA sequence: TGTGCCATCAGTGAGGGCCGGAACAACTATGGCTACACCTTC.

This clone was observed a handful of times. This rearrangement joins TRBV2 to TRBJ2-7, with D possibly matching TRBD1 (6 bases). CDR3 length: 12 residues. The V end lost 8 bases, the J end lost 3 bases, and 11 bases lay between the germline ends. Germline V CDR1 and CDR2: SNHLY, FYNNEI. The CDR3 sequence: CASSLQGYEQYF. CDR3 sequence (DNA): TGTGCCAGCTCGCTACAGGGCTACGAGCAGTACTTC.

Here the CDR3 DNA reads TGTGCCAGCAGACGACCCGGGGTCATCTACGAGCAGTACTTC. It is translated as CASRRPGVIYEQYF. This chain uses TRBV2 with TRBJ2-7; D may be TRBD2 (5 bases). CDR3 length: 14 amino acids. CDR1 and CDR2 (germline): SNHLY, FYNNEI. V was shortened by 6 bases and J by 3 bases, with 15 bases between the two germline ends.

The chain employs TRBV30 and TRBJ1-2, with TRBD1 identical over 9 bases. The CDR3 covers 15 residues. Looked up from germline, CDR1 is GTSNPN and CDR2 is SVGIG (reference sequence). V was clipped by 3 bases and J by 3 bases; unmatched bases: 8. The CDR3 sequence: CAWSNKRQGDYGYTF. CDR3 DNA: TGTGCCTGGAGCAATAAGAGACAGGGGGACTATGGCTACACCTTC.

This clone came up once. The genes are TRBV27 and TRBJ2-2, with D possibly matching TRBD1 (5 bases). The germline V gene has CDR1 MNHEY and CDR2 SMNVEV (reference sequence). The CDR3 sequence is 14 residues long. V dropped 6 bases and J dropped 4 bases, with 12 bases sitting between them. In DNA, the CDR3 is TGTGCCAGCAGACTGACAGTGGGCACCGGGGAGCTGTTTTTT. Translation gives CASRLTVGTGELFF.

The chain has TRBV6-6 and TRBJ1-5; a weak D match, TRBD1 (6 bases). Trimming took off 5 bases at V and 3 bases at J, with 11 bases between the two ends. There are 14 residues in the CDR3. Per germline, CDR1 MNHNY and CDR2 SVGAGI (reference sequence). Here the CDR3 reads CASSPQGDNQPQHF. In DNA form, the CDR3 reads TGTGCCAGCAGTCCACAGGGAGACAATCAGCCCCAGCATTTT.

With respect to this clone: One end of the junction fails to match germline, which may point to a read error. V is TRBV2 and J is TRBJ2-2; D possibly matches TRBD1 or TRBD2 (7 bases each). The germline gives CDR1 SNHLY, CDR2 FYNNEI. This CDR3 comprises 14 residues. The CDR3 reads CASRGGRSTGELFF. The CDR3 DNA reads TGCGCCAGCAGGGGGGGGAGGAGCACCGGGGAGCTGTTTTTT.

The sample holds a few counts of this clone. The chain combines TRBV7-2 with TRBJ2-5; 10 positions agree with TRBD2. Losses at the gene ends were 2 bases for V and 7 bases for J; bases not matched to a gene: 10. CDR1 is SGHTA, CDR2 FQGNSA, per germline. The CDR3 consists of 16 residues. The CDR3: CASSLYGVASGGTQYF. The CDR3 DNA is TGTGCCAGCAGCTTATACGGAGTGGCTAGCGGGGGGACCCAGTACTTC.

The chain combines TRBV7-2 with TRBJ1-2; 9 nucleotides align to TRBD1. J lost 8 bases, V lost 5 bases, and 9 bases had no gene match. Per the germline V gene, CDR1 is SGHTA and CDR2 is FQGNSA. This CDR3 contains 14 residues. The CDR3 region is CASSIIYRGPGYTF. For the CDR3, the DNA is TGTGCCAGCAGCATCATTTACAGGGGGCCAGGCTACACCTTC. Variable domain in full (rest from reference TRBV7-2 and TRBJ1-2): GAGVSQSPSNKVTEKGKDVELRCDPISGHTALYWYRQSLGQGLEFLIYFQGNSAPDKSGLPSDRFSAERTGGSVSTLTIQRTQQEDSAVYLCASSIIYRGPGYTFGSGTRLTVV.

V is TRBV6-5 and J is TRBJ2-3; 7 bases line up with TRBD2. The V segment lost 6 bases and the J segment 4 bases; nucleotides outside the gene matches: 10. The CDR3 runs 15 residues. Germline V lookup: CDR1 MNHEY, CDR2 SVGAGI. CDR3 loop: CASSYGGSAADTQYF. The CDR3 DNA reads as TGTGCCAGCAGCTACGGGGGGTCCGCCGCAGATACGCAGTATTTT.

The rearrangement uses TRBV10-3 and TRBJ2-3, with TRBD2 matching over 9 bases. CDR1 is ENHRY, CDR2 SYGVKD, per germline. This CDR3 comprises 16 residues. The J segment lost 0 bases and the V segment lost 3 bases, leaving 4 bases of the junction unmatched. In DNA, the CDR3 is TGTGCCATCAGTGACCTTAGCGGGAGAAGCACAGATACGCAGTATTTT. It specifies CAISDLSGRSTDTQYF.

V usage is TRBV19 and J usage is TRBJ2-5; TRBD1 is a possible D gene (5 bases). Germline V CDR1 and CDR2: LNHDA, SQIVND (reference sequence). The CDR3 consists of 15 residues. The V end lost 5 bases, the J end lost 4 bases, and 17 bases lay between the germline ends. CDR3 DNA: TGTGCCAGTAGTCTATATGCCCACCAGGGAGAGACCCAGTACTTC. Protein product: CASSLYAHQGETQYF.

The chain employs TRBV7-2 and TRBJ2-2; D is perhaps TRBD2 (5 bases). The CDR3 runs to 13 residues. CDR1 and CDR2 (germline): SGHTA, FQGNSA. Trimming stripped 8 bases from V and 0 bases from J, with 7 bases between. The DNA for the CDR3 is TGTGCCAGCTCGGGGTCGAACACCGGGGAGCTGTTTTTT. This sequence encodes CASSGSNTGELFF.

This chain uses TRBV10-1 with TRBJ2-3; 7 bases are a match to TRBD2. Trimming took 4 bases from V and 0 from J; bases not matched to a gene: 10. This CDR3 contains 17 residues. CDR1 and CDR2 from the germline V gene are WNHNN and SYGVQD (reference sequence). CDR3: CASSARERSLSTDTQYF. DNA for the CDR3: TGCGCCAGCAGTGCGCGGGAGAGGTCCCTTAGCACAGATACGCAGTATTTT.

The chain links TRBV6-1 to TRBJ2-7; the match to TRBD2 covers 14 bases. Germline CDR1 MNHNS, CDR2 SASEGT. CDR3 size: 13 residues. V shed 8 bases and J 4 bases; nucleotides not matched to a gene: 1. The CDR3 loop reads CASGTSGRYEQYF. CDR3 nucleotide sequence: TGTGCCAGCGGGACTAGCGGGAGATACGAGCAGTACTTC.

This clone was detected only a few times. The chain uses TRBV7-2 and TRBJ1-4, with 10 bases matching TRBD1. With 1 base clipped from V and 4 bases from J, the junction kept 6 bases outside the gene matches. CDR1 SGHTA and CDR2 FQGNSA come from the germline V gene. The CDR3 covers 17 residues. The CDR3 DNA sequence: TGTGCCAGCAGCTTAGTTGGGACAGGGGCTATTAATGAAAAACTGTTTTTT. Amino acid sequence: CASSLVGTGAINEKLFF. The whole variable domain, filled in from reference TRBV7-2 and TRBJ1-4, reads GAGVSQSPSNKVTEKGKDVELRCDPISGHTALYWYRQSLGQGLEFLIYFQGNSAPDKSGLPSDRFSAERTGGSVSTLTIQRTQQEDSAVYLCASSLVGTGAINEKLFFGSGTQLSVL.

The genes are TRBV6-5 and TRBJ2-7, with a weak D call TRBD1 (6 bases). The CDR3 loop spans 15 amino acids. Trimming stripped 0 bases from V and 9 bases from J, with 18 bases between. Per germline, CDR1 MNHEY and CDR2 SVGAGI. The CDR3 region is CASSYSRGGTQLQYF. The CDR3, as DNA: TGTGCCAGCAGTTACTCCAGAGGTGGGACACAACTGCAGTACTTC.

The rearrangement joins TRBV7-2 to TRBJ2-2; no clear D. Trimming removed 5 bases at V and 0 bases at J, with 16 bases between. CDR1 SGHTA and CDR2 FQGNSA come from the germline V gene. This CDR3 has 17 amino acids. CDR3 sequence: CASSRYVGLANTGELFF. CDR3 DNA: TGTGCCAGCAGCAGATACGTTGGGCTAGCGAACACCGGGGAGCTGTTTTTT.

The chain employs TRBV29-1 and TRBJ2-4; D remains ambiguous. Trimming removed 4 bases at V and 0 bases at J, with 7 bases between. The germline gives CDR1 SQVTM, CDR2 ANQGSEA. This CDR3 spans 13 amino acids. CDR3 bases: TGCAGCGTTGCAGGCAGAGCCAAAAACATTCAGTACTTC. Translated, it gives CSVAGRAKNIQYF. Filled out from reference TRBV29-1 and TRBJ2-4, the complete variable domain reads SAVISQKPSRDICQRGTSLTIQCQVDSQVTMMFWYRQQPGQSLTLIATANQGSEATYESGFVIDKFPISRPNLTFSTLTVSNMSPEDSSIYLCSVAGRAKNIQYFGAGTRLSVL.

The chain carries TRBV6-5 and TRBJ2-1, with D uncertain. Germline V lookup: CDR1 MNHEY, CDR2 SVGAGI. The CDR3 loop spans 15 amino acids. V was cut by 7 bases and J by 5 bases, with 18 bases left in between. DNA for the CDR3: TGTGCCAGCAAAATGCTCGGACGAGCAGACAATGAGCAGTTCTTC. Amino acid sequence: CASKMLGRADNEQFF.

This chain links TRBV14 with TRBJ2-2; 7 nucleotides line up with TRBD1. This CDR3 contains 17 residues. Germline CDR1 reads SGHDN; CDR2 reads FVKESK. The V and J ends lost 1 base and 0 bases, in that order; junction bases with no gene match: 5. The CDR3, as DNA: TGTGCCAGCAGCCAAGGTCGGCAGGGGGCGAACACCGGGGAGCTGTTTTTT. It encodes CASSQGRQGANTGELFF.

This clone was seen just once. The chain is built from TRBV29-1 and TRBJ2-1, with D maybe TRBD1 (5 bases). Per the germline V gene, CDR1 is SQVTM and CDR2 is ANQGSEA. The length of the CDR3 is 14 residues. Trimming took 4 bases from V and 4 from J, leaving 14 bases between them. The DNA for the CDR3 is TGCAGCGTTGGTATCACAGGAAATTACAATGAGCAGTTCTTC. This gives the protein CSVGITGNYNEQFF.

The DNA for the CDR3 is TGTGCCAGCAGCCCTCATAGCGGAGAACGTGGGGGGACCCAGTACTTC. It yields the protein CASSPHSGERGGTQYF. This chain joins TRBV5-5 and TRBJ2-5, with a weak D call TRBD2 (6 bases). The ends were cut back, 4 bases at V and 7 bases at J, with 23 bases in the middle. CDR3 size: 16 residues. Per the germline V gene, CDR1 is SGHKS and CDR2 is YYEKEE (reference sequence).